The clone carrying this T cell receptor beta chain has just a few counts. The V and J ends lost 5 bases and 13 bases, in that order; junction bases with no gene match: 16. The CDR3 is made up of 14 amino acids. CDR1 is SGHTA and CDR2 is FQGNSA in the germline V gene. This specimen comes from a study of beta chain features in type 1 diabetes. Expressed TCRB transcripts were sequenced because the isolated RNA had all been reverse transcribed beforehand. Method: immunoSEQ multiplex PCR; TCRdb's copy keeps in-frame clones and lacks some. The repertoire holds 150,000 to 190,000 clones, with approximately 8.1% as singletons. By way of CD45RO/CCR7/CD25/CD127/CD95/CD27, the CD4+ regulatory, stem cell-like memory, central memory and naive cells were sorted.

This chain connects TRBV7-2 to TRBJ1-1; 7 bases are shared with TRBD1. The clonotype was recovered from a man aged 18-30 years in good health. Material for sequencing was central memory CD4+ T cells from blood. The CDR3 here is CASSPNRQGKGLFF. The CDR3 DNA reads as TGTGCCAGCAGCCCAAATAGACAGGGAAAAGGACTTTTCTTT.